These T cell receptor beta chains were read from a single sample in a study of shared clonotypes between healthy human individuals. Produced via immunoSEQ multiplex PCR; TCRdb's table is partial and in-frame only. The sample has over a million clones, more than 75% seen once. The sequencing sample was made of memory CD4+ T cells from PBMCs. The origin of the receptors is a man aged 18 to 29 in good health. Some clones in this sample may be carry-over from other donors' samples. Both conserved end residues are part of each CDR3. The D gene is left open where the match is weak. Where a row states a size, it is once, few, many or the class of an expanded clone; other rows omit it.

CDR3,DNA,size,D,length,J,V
CASSVASSGPYEQYF,TGTGCCAGCAGCGTAGCGTCTAGCGGGCCCTACGAGCAGTACTTC,few,TRBD2,15,TRBJ2-7,TRBV9
CASSLMSGVRTNYGYTF,TGTGCCAGCAGTTTGATGTCAGGAGTCAGGACGAACTATGGCTACACCTTC,.,.,17,TRBJ1-2,TRBV28
CASSPQERASTEAFF,TGTGCCAGCAGCCCCCAGGAAAGGGCAAGCACTGAAGCTTTCTTT,.,.,15,TRBJ1-1,TRBV9
CASRPGTSGRWSTDTQYF,TGTGCCAGCAGGCCCGGGACTAGCGGGAGGTGGAGCACAGATACGCAGTATTTT,.,TRBD2,18,TRBJ2-3,TRBV2
CASTGGGGYTF,TGTGCCAGCACAGGGGGCGGAGGCTACACCTTC,.,TRBD1,11,TRBJ1-2,TRBV2
CASSASLEQYF,TGTGCCAGCAGCGCCTCGTTGGAGCAGTACTTC,.,.,11,TRBJ2-7,TRBV7-2
CACGKETQYF,TGTGCTTGCGGGAAAGAGACCCAGTACTTC,.,.,10,TRBJ2-5,TRBV18
CAWTLTGEGTDTQYF,TGTGCCTGGACCCTGACAGGGGAAGGCACAGATACGCAGTATTTT,once,TRBD1,15,TRBJ2-3,TRBV30
CAWSPGGGENTEAFF,TGTGCCTGGAGCCCCGGGGGCGGAGAGAACACTGAAGCTTTCTTT,.,.,15,TRBJ1-1,TRBV30
CASRRTSGRSYEQYF,TGTGCCAGCAGAAGGACTAGCGGGCGCTCCTACGAGCAGTACTTC,few,TRBD2,15,TRBJ2-7,TRBV11-2
CASSPPQFSPRAETQYF,TGTGCCAGCTCTCCCCCCCAGTTCAGCCCACGGGCAGAGACCCAGTACTTC,.,.,17,TRBJ2-5,TRBV18
CSVEQAASGRGRQFF,TGCAGCGTAGAACAGGCGGCTAGCGGGAGAGGGAGGCAGTTCTTC,.,TRBD2,15,TRBJ2-1,TRBV29-1
CASSLTWKETQYF,TGTGCCAGCAGCTTAACGTGGAAAGAGACCCAGTACTTC,.,.,13,TRBJ2-5,TRBV7-6
CASSRMGLGNTIYF,TGTGCCAGTAGCCGCATGGGACTTGGAAACACCATATATTTT,.,.,14,TRBJ1-3,TRBV19
CASSPVGGAEAFF,TGTGCCAGCAGCCCGGTGGGCGGGGCTGAAGCTTTCTTT,.,.,13,TRBJ1-1,TRBV7-9
CASSQDKSAQYF,TGTGCCAGCAGCCAAGACAAGTCAGCGCAGTATTTT,.,.,12,TRBJ2-3,TRBV14
CSAKNRLEQFF,TGCAGTGCTAAAAACCGGCTCGAGCAGTTCTTC,.,.,11,TRBJ2-1,TRBV20-1
CASSLMTGQQAFF,TGTGCCAGCAGCTTAATGACGGGACAGCAAGCTTTCTTT,.,TRBD1,13,TRBJ1-1,TRBV7-2
CASSFASAQSETQYF,TGCGCCAGCAGCTTTGCCTCCGCCCAGTCAGAGACCCAGTACTTC,.,.,15,TRBJ2-5,TRBV5-1
CASSPGIGVSTGELFF,TGTGCCAGCTCACCCGGGATAGGAGTCTCCACCGGGGAGCTGTTTTTT,.,.,16,TRBJ2-2,TRBV18
CASSFGPDTQYF,TGTGCCAGCAGCTTTGGCCCAGATACGCAGTATTTT,.,.,12,TRBJ2-3,TRBV12-1
CASSEAGSWETQYF,TGTGCCAGCAGTGAAGCTGGCTCGTGGGAGACCCAGTACTTC,.,.,14,TRBJ2-5,TRBV2
CASSVGGQGTYYEQYF,TGTGCCAGCAGCGTAGGAGGGCAGGGGACCTACTACGAGCAGTACTTC,.,.,16,TRBJ2-7,TRBV9
CASIWQGRQYF,TGTGCCAGCATTTGGCAGGGACGGCAGTACTTC,.,.,11,TRBJ2-7,TRBV28
CASSEPFGFSGNTIYF,TGTGCCAGCAGTGAACCATTCGGGTTCTCTGGAAACACCATATATTTT,.,.,16,TRBJ1-3,TRBV25-1